The following is a TCR beta chain sequence with its context. The source of the sample is a study of control samples from healthy donors and cancer patients. Sequenced by immunoSEQ multiplex PCR; TCRdb stores in-frame clones only, minus some. The sample contains approximately 94,000 clones, roughly 87% of which appear only once. Trimming cost V 3 bases and J 7 bases; bases outside gene matches: 8. CDR3 size: 13 residues. The germline gives CDR1 DFQATT, CDR2 SNEGSKA (reference sequence). The receptor was isolated from a woman aged 50 to 60 in good health. The sequenced sample was blood. The chain uses TRBV20-1 and TRBJ1-2; 7 nucleotides align to TRBD1. CDR3 protein: CSASIRAGGGYTF. The CDR3 DNA reads as TGCAGTGCTAGTATAAGGGCAGGGGGTGGCTACACCTTC.